This is a list of T cell receptor beta chains from one sample in a study of PD-1 blockade in classical Hodgkin lymphoma. Produced via immunoSEQ multiplex PCR; TCRdb's table is partial and in-frame only. The repertoire has some 110,000 clones, approximately 89% of them found once; the top ten carry around 17%. The specimen comprised peripheral blood mononuclear cells (PBMCs), sampled before the fourth cycle of nivolumab. These receptors were collected from a human donor with classical Hodgkin lymphoma. CDR3s include the opening cysteine and the closing phenylalanine or tryptophan. A D gene is named only where the DNA matches it firmly. Part of the rows lack a size; the others show once, few, many or a class for expanded clones.

>-|TRBV11-2|few|TRBJ2-1
CASSLRRSSYNEQFF
TGTGCCAGCAGCTTACGGAGATCCTCCTACAATGAGCAGTTCTTC
>-|TRBV5-4|-|TRBJ2-7
CASSSGTVSYEQYF
TGTGCCAGCAGCTCCGGGACTGTATCCTACGAGCAGTACTTC
>TRBD1|TRBV6-4|-|TRBJ1-1
CASSPGQGRPEAFF
TGTGCCAGCAGTCCGGGACAGGGTCGACCTGAAGCTTTCTTT
>TRBD1|TRBV5-6|-|TRBJ1-4
CASSDLRDRGLTNEKLFF
TGTGCCAGCAGCGACCTCCGGGACAGGGGCCTAACTAATGAAAAACTGTTTTTT
>-|TRBV10-1|-|TRBJ2-1
CASSENSGQYNEQFF
TGCGCCAGCAGTGAGAACAGCGGGCAATACAATGAGCAGTTCTTC
>TRBD1|TRBV7-2|-|TRBJ2-7
CASSPAFGTGNLPYEQYF
TGTGCCAGCAGCCCAGCTTTCGGGACAGGGAATCTTCCCTACGAGCAGTACTTC
>-|TRBV7-2|-|TRBJ2-1
CASSPHWGDNEQFF
TGTGCCAGCAGCCCCCACTGGGGGGACAATGAGCAGTTCTTC
>-|TRBV5-5|once|TRBJ2-3
CASSLVVGGDTQYF
TGTGCCAGCAGCTTGGTTGTGGGTGGCGATACGCAGTATTTT
>-|TRBV6-5|-|TRBJ1-5
CASSSRAPGQPQHF
TGTGCCAGCAGTTCCCGCGCCCCGGGACAGCCCCAGCATTTT
>TRBD2|TRBV4-3|-|TRBJ2-1
CASSQGDYSSYNEQFF
TGCGCCAGCAGCCAAGGGGACTACTCGAGCTACAATGAGCAGTTCTTC
>TRBD2|TRBV19|-|TRBJ2-5
CASSVGLAGGETQYF
TGTGCCAGTAGTGTCGGACTAGCGGGAGGAGAGACCCAGTACTTC
>-|TRBV19|-|TRBJ1-2
CASKKGGNPNYGYTF
TGTGCCAGTAAAAAGGGAGGGAACCCCAACTATGGCTACACCTTC
>-|TRBV6-6|once|TRBJ1-5
CASSYDLLGDQPQHF
TGTGCCAGCAGTTACGATCTTCTTGGGGACCAGCCCCAGCATTTT
>-|TRBV7-6|once|TRBJ2-2
CASSINRDGAGNTGELFF
TGTGCCAGCAGCATAAACAGGGATGGGGCAGGCAACACCGGGGAGCTGTTTTTT
>TRBD2|TRBV11-1|-|TRBJ2-2
CASSLSGLAGVSGELFF
TGTGCCAGCAGCCTCTCAGGACTAGCGGGAGTTTCCGGGGAGCTGTTTTTT
>TRBD1|TRBV6-6|few|TRBJ1-6
CASSRTGGETPLHF
TGTGCCAGCAGCCGGACAGGGGGCGAGACACCCCTCCACTTT
>TRBD2|TRBV7-7|-|TRBJ2-3
CASSLGGLAGGPDTQYF
TGTGCTAGCAGCTTAGGGGGACTAGCGGGAGGTCCAGATACGCAGTATTTT
>TRBD2|TRBV7-6|-|TRBJ2-1
CASSNTLAGRSYNEQFF
TGTGCCAGCAGCAACACTTTAGCGGGCCGCTCCTACAATGAGCAGTTCTTC
>TRBD2|TRBV2|-|TRBJ2-7
CASRRLAGKNEQYF
TGTGCCAGCAGACGACTAGCGGGGAAAAACGAGCAGTACTTC
>-|TRBV19|-|TRBJ1-5
CASSIAGSQPQHF
TGTGCCAGTAGTATAGCAGGGTCTCAGCCCCAGCATTTT
>TRBD1|TRBV10-3|-|TRBJ1-1
CAINRGLETEAFF
TGTGCCATCAACAGGGGGTTGGAAACTGAAGCTTTCTTT
>-|TRBV6-6|-|TRBJ2-5
CASSFIRGETQYF
TGTGCCAGCAGTTTCATCCGAGGGGAGACCCAGTACTTC
>TRBD1|TRBV19|-|TRBJ2-7
CASSGGLYYEQYF
TGTGCCAGTTCAGGGGGCCTCTACTACGAGCAGTACTTC
>-|TRBV28|once|TRBJ2-7
CASSPSSYEQYF
TGTGCCAGCAGTCCAAGCTCCTACGAGCAGTACTTC
>-|TRBV15|-|TRBJ2-7
CATRLLSTGEQYF
TGTGCCACCAGACTCCTTTCGACAGGCGAGCAGTACTTC
>TRBD2|TRBV4-3|-|TRBJ2-7
CASSPAGRTSGSLIYEQYF
TGCGCCAGCAGCCCGGCGGGAAGGACTAGCGGGAGTCTGATCTACGAGCAGTACTTC
>TRBD1|TRBV2|-|TRBJ1-1
CASSEAGGLNTEAFF
TGTGCCAGCAGTGAGGCAGGGGGGTTGAACACTGAAGCTTTCTTT
>-|TRBV6-1|-|TRBJ2-6
CASSEGVPGANVLTF
TGTGCCAGCAGTGAGGGGGTTCCTGGGGCCAACGTCCTGACTTTC
>TRBD1|TRBV18|-|TRBJ1-4
CASSPGQGGTNEKLFF
TGTGCCAGCTCACCAGGACAGGGTGGAACTAATGAAAAACTGTTTTTT
>TRBD2|TRBV11-2|-|TRBJ2-7
CASSLFPGLAGDSEQYF
TGTGCCAGCAGCCTGTTTCCGGGACTAGCGGGAGATAGCGAGCAGTACTTC
>TRBD2|TRBV19|once|TRBJ2-1
CASRRLAGVYDEQFF
TGTGCCAGTAGACGACTAGCGGGAGTGTACGATGAGCAGTTCTTC
>-|TRBV7-2|-|TRBJ2-7
CASSFSGPGYEQYF
TGTGCCAGCAGCTTTAGTGGACCGGGCTACGAGCAGTACTTC
>-|TRBV11-2|-|TRBJ1-1
CASSLGRLTGSTEAFF
TGTGCCAGCAGCTTAGGCAGACTAACGGGGAGCACTGAAGCTTTCTTT
>-|TRBV7-6|-|TRBJ2-2
CASSLFPGAGAGELFF
TGTGCCAGCAGCTTATTCCCTGGGGCAGGGGCCGGGGAGCTGTTTTTT
>TRBD2|TRBV27|-|TRBJ2-7
CASSLLLAGGPYEQYF
TGTGCCAGCAGTTTATTACTAGCGGGAGGCCCCTACGAGCAGTACTTC
>-|TRBV20-1|-|TRBJ2-4
CSASAENIQYF
TGCAGTGCTAGTGCTGAAAACATTCAGTACTTC
>-|TRBV19|-|TRBJ1-1
CASILWTEAFF
TGTGCCAGTATCTTGTGGACTGAAGCTTTCTTT
>-|TRBV5-1|-|TRBJ2-7
CASRIIPNEQYF
TGCGCCAGCAGGATAATCCCCAACGAGCAGTACTTC
>-|TRBV5-4|-|TRBJ2-7
CASTDLPHEQYF
TGTGCCAGCACAGATCTCCCTCACGAGCAGTACTTC
>TRBD1|TRBV7-9|-|TRBJ2-3
CASSPASGGSDTQYF
TGTGCCAGCAGCCCTGCCTCAGGGGGATCAGATACGCAGTATTTT
>TRBD2|TRBV5-4|-|TRBJ2-1
CASSSAGGINEQFF
TGTGCCAGCAGCTCGGCGGGGGGGATCAATGAGCAGTTCTTC
>TRBD2|TRBV5-1|-|TRBJ2-3
CASSTRTSADTQYF
TGCGCCAGCAGCACTAGGACTAGCGCGGATACGCAGTATTTT
>TRBD1|TRBV2|-|TRBJ1-4
CASFGQGLGKLFF
TGTGCCAGCTTTGGACAGGGGTTAGGAAAACTGTTTTTT
>-|TRBV7-6|-|TRBJ2-5
CASSLGRLETQYF
TGTGCCAGCAGCTTAGGGCGGCTAGAGACCCAGTACTTC
>-|TRBV2|-|TRBJ2-1
CASSLGLPSSYNEQFF
TGTGCCAGCAGCTTAGGCCTGCCGAGCTCCTACAATGAGCAGTTCTTC
>-|TRBV5-1|-|TRBJ1-3
CASSLAGQGSGNTIYF
TGCGCCAGCAGCTTGGCCGGCCAGGGTTCTGGAAACACCATATATTTT
>-|TRBV9|once|TRBJ1-3
CASSGLEINKDKFAGNTIYF
TGTGCCAGCAGCGGATTAGAGATCAATAAGGACAAATTCGCTGGAAACACCATATATTTT